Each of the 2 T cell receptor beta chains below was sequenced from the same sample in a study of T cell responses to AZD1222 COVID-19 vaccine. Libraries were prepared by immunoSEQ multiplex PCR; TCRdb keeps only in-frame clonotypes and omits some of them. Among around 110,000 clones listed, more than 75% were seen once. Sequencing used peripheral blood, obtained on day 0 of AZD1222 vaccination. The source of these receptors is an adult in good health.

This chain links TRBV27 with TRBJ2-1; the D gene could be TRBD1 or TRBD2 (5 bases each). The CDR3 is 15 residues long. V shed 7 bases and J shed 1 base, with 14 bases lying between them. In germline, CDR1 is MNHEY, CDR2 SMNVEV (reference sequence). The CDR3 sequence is CASKLGTASYNEQFF. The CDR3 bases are TGTGCCAGCAAGTTGGGGACGGCATCCTACAATGAGCAGTTCTTC.

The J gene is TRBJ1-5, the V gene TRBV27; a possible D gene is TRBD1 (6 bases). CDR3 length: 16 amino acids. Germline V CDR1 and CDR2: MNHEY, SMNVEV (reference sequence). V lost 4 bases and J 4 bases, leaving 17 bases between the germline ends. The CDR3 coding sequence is TGTGCCAGCAGTTCCTCCGCAGGGGAAATTAATCAGCCCCAGCATTTT. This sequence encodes CASSSSAGEINQPQHF.